The rows below give T cell receptor beta chains drawn from one sample of a study of blood T cell repertoires in COVID-19. Assay used: immunoSEQ multiplex PCR; TCRdb lists only in-frame clones, some missing. The profile covers 80,000 or so clones, with over 70% appearing a single time and about 12% taken by the ten largest. The sample was peripheral blood. These receptors all stem from a man at least 80 years old with acute or convalescent COVID-19. The CDR3 runs from the conserved cysteine through the conserved F or W. D genes are given only for firm matches. Where a row states a size, it is once, few, many or the class of an expanded clone; other rows omit it.

TRBJ2-3 TRBV2 - - TGTGCCAGCAATGCAGACACAGATACGCAGTATTTT CASNADTDTQYF
TRBJ1-3 TRBV2 - - TGTGCCAGCAGTCTACAGGGAATGGGAAACACCATATATTTT CASSLQGMGNTIYF
TRBJ1-1 TRBV18 - - TGTGCCAGCTCACCAAACAGGGCCGACACTGAAGCTTTCTTT CASSPNRADTEAFF
TRBJ2-1 TRBV2 TRBD1 - TGTGCCAGCAGTGCGACAGGGACCTACAATGAGCAGTTCTTC CASSATGTYNEQFF
TRBJ2-1 TRBV5-4 TRBD1 - TGTGCCAGCAGCTTACCTCCGGGACAGGGGGTAGGTGAGCAGTTCTTC CASSLPPGQGVGEQFF
TRBJ2-5 TRBV6-5 TRBD2 - TGTGCCAGCAGTTACTCTCTAGCGGGGGGTAGAGAGACCCAGTACTTC CASSYSLAGGRETQYF
TRBJ1-2 TRBV5-1 - once TGCGCCAGCAACCCCGGGGGGGGTTCTAACTATGGCTACACCTTC CASNPGGGSNYGYTF
TRBJ2-1 TRBV12-3/TRBV12-4 - - TGTGCCAGCAGAGGGGGGGTCTATGAGCAGTTCTTC CASRGGVYEQFF
TRBJ2-2 TRBV5-1 TRBD2 - TGCGCCAGCAGCCTTAGCGGGGCGAACACCGGGGAGCTGTTTTTT CASSLSGANTGELFF
TRBJ2-1 TRBV5-4 TRBD2 - TGTGCCAGCAGCTTGGGACTAGCGGGGATGAGCTCCTACAATGAGCAGTTCTTC CASSLGLAGMSSYNEQFF
TRBJ2-1 TRBV5-4 TRBD2 - TGTGCCAGCAGCTTTCCGGATCGCGGGGGCTACAATGAGCAGTTCTTC CASSFPDRGGYNEQFF
TRBJ1-1 TRBV7-6 - - TGTGCCAGCAGCTTAGGGTCGGGGGTGGTCACTGAAGCTTTCTTT CASSLGSGVVTEAFF
TRBJ2-3 TRBV5-1 - once TGCGCCAGCAGCGTAGCTAGCGCCCGGAGGGCAGATACGCAGTATTTT CASSVASARRADTQYF
TRBJ1-1 TRBV10-3 TRBD1 - TGTGCCATCAGTGGCGGGGCCAGGGGGCTAAACACTGAAGCTTTCTTT CAISGGARGLNTEAFF
TRBJ2-3 TRBV21-1 - - TGTGCCAGCAGCAAAGGACGGGGGGGGCCAGATACGCAGTATTTT CASSKGRGGPDTQYF
TRBJ1-3 TRBV9 - - TGTGCCAGCAGCGTAGATTACGGTTACTCTGGAAACACCATATATTTT CASSVDYGYSGNTIYF
TRBJ2-1 TRBV15 TRBD2 - TGTGCCACCAGCAGGGGGCGGGAGGTGAATGAGCAGTTCTTC CATSRGREVNEQFF
TRBJ2-1 TRBV5-1 TRBD1 - TGCGCCAGCAGCTTGTCGGGACAGGGTTTCAATGAGCAGTTCTTC CASSLSGQGFNEQFF
TRBJ1-4 TRBV5-1 - - TGCGCCAGCAGCTTTGGTACCGGAGGAGAAAAACTGTTTTTT CASSFGTGGEKLFF
TRBJ2-3 TRBV30 - - TGTGCCTGGAGTGTGAACGCGGATACGCAGTATTTT CAWSVNADTQYF
TRBJ1-1 TRBV30 TRBD1 - TGTGCCTGGAGTGCACGGACAGGGCGGCCTGAAGCTTTCTTT CAWSARTGRPEAFF
TRBJ1-3 TRBV5-1 TRBD1 - TGCGCCAGCAGCCAAACGACAGGGGGAACTGGAAACACCATATATTTT CASSQTTGGTGNTIYF
TRBJ2-1 TRBV5-1 TRBD2 - TGCGCCAGCAGCCAGACTAGCGGGGCGAGCAATGAGCAGTTCTTC CASSQTSGASNEQFF
TRBJ1-2 TRBV29-1 TRBD1 once TGCAGCGTTGAAGGACAGGGGGCAGGATATGGCTACACCTTC CSVEGQGAGYGYTF
TRBJ2-1 TRBV5-1 TRBD2 few TGCGCCAGCAGCAGCGGGGGGGCCCACAATGAGCAGTTCTTC CASSSGGAHNEQFF
TRBJ2-3 TRBV18 TRBD2 - TGTGCCAGCTCAGCGGGGGAAGTCACAGATACGCAGTATTTT CASSAGEVTDTQYF
TRBJ2-4 TRBV5-8 - - TGTGCCAGCAGCTTACAGGGATCAAGGAAAAACATTCAGTACTTC CASSLQGSRKNIQYF
TRBJ2-3 TRBV29-1 - - TGCAGCGTTGCCGGGACTTACACAGATACGCAGTATTTT CSVAGTYTDTQYF
TRBJ1-1 TRBV29-1 - few TGCAGCGTTGGGGGAGGGAACACTGAAGCTTTCTTT CSVGGGNTEAFF
TRBJ1-2 TRBV7-9 - - TGTGCCAGCAGCTTTGATGGCAGTCCCTATGGCTACACCTTC CASSFDGSPYGYTF
TRBJ2-1 TRBV7-3 - - TGTGCCAGCAGCCCAAACAAAGGGACAGAGCAGTTCTTC CASSPNKGTEQFF
TRBJ2-3 TRBV18 TRBD2 - TGTGCCAGCTCCCTCTCCAGCGGGGGGGCGACAGATACGCAGTATTTT CASSLSSGGATDTQYF
TRBJ1-4 TRBV27 - - TGTGCCAGCAGTTTAAACGTGGGGCGTAAAGAAAAACTGTTTTTT CASSLNVGRKEKLFF
TRBJ2-7 TRBV6-2/TRBV6-3 - - TGTGCCAGCAGTACCTCGGAGGGAAGGGTCTACGAGCAGTACTTC CASSTSEGRVYEQYF
TRBJ2-1 TRBV5-1 TRBD1 - TGCGCCAGCAAGAGGGACAGCGACTCCTACAATGAGCAGTTCTTC CASKRDSDSYNEQFF
TRBJ2-2 TRBV19 - - TGTGCCAGTAGTATAGACACAGGTTCTGCCGGGGAGCTGTTTTTT CASSIDTGSAGELFF
TRBJ1-1 TRBV28 - - TGTGCCAGCAGTTTTCGACAGAGTGAAGCTTTCTTT CASSFRQSEAFF
TRBJ1-2 TRBV7-9 - - TGTGCCAGCAGCTTAGGTAGGGACACCTATGGCTACACCTTC CASSLGRDTYGYTF
TRBJ1-3 TRBV19 - - TGTGCCAGTCGTTTGACAGGTATTTCTGGAAACACCATATATTTT CASRLTGISGNTIYF
TRBJ1-5 TRBV6-5 - few TGTGCCAGCAGTTACTCGAGTGCAGGAAATCAGCCCCAGCATTTT CASSYSSAGNQPQHF
TRBJ2-1 TRBV6-6 - few TGTGCCAGCAGTCCCGCTAGCTCGGGGTTGGGCATCAATGAGCAGTTCTTC CASSPASSGLGINEQFF
TRBJ2-3 TRBV3-1/TRBV3-2 TRBD2 - TGTGCCAGCAGCCAGAACCTAGCGGGGGGACCAGATACGCAGTATTTT CASSQNLAGGPDTQYF
TRBJ2-5 TRBV30 - - TGTGCCTGGAACCCAGCGGACCCACAAGAGATGGCCCAGTACTTC CAWNPADPQEMAQYF
TRBJ2-4 TRBV4-2 TRBD1 - TGTGCCAGCAGCCAAGATACAGGGGCGAAAAACATTCAGTACTTC CASSQDTGAKNIQYF
TRBJ1-5 TRBV7-2 - - TGTGCCAGCAGCTTAGACAGGGGCAATCAGCCCCAGCATTTT CASSLDRGNQPQHF
TRBJ1-2 TRBV6-5 TRBD1 - TGTGCCAGCACCAACCCGACAGGGAACTATGGCTACACCTTC CASTNPTGNYGYTF
TRBJ2-7 TRBV6-2/TRBV6-3 TRBD2 - TGTGCCAGCAGTTACTCGACTAGCGGGGGAGCCTACGAGCAGTACTTC CASSYSTSGGAYEQYF
TRBJ1-2 TRBV15 - - TGTGCCACCAGCAGAACCGACAGTAACTATGGCTACACCTTC CATSRTDSNYGYTF
TRBJ2-7 TRBV18 - - TGTGCCAGCTCACCTAGCAGGGTCGACGAGCAGTACTTC CASSPSRVDEQYF
TRBJ1-1 TRBV4-1 - - TGCGCCAGCAGCCAGCCCAGACGGGGGAACACTGAAGCTTTCTTT CASSQPRRGNTEAFF
TRBJ2-7 TRBV6-5 TRBD1 - TGTGCCACCATGGGACAGGGTTATTACGAGCAGTACTTC CATMGQGYYEQYF
TRBJ2-7 TRBV27 - many TGTGCCAGCAGTTTTGGGGGCACTAGCTCCTACGAGCAGTACTTC CASSFGGTSSYEQYF
TRBJ2-2 TRBV25-1 TRBD1 - TGTGCCACCCAACACGACAGGGGCCCAAACACCGGGGAGCTGTTTTTT CATQHDRGPNTGELFF
TRBJ2-5 TRBV15 TRBD2 few TGTGCCACCAGCAGAGATAGGCAGCGGGGGTACAAGACCCAGTACTTC CATSRDRQRGYKTQYF
TRBJ2-5 TRBV7-6 TRBD2 once TGTGCCAGCAGCTTATCGGCGCTAGCGGGGGGACAAGAGACCCAGTACTTC CASSLSALAGGQETQYF
TRBJ1-2 TRBV5-6 - - TGTGCCAGCAGCCCGACAGTGAGCTATGGCTACACCTTC CASSPTVSYGYTF
TRBJ1-2 TRBV12-3/TRBV12-4 TRBD1 once TGTGCCAGCGGAGAGGACAGGTTCTATGGCTACACCTTC CASGEDRFYGYTF
TRBJ2-2 TRBV19 - few TGTGCCAGTAGTGACCAGGGATTGGGGACCGGGGAGCTGTTTTTT CASSDQGLGTGELFF